The 28 T cell receptor beta chains presented below share a single source sample, sequenced in a study of blood T cell repertoires in COVID-19. TCRdb's table, derived via immunoSEQ multiplex PCR, lists solely in-frame clones and lacks some. The table includes around 220,000 clones, about 81% detected once. Sequenced sample: peripheral blood. These receptors were collected from a woman older than 75 with COVID-19, enrolled during active disease.

The genes are TRBV29-1 and TRBJ1-2; D unclear. CDR3 length: 14 residues. CDR1 is SQVTM and CDR2 is ANQGSEA in the germline V gene. Trimming stripped 4 bases from V and 2 bases from J, with 14 bases between. This chain's CDR3 is CSVGGRQSNYGYTF. The CDR3 nucleotides are TGCAGCGTTGGAGGGAGGCAGTCAAACTATGGCTACACCTTC.

This chain joins TRBV7-2 and TRBJ2-1; TRBD2 is a possible D gene (6 bases). The V gene's germline CDR1 is SGHTA and CDR2 FQGNSA. The length of the CDR3 is 16 residues. The V end lost 1 base, the J end lost 3 bases, and 13 bases lay between the germline ends. CDR3 in amino acids: CASSLEGGVNYNEQFF. The DNA of the CDR3 is TGTGCCAGCAGCTTAGAAGGCGGGGTCAACTACAATGAGCAGTTCTTC.

This clone has only one observation. The J gene is TRBJ2-3, the V gene TRBV4-1, with 8 nucleotides matching TRBD2. Trimming removed 4 bases from V and 2 bases from J; junction bases left unmatched: 2. There are 14 residues in the CDR3. From germline, CDR1 is MGHRA and CDR2 YSYEKL. Here the CDR3 DNA reads TGCGCCAGCAGCCTTAGCGGGACCACAGATACGCAGTATTTT. It translates to CASSLSGTTDTQYF.

V and J are TRBV9 and TRBJ1-2; 8 positions agree with TRBD1. Trimming cost V 4 bases and J 6 bases; bases outside gene matches: 11. The CDR3 spans 15 residues. Germline V gene sequence: CDR1 SGDLS, CDR2 YYNGEE. In DNA form, the CDR3 reads TGTGCCAGCAGCTCCCAGACAGGGGTTGGCCATGGCTACACCTTC. It yields the protein CASSSQTGVGHGYTF.

The chain is built from TRBV19 and TRBJ2-7; 9 bases line up with TRBD1. Germline V gene data show CDR1 as LNHDA and CDR2 as SQIVND (reference sequence). The CDR3 covers 14 residues. The junction had 9 bases not matched to a gene; V was cut back by 6 bases and J by 6 bases. The CDR3 bases are TGTGCCAGTAGCCCGGTCACAGGGGGCGGCGAGCAGTACTTC. Protein sequence: CASSPVTGGGEQYF.

Only one count was recorded for this clone. This chain connects TRBV9 to TRBJ1-3; TRBD1 might be the D (5 bases). V lost 3 bases and J lost 0, with 10 bases in between. This CDR3 comprises 15 residues. Germline CDR1 SGDLS, CDR2 YYNGEE. The CDR3 spells CASSAGGDSGNTIYF. The CDR3 region has the DNA TGTGCCAGCAGCGCTGGGGGGGACTCTGGAAACACCATATATTTT.

The gene calls are TRBV5-1 and TRBJ2-3; TRBD2 matches 11 bases. J was trimmed by 2 bases and V by 4 bases; bases with no gene match: 6. CDR3 length: 16 residues. CDR1 and CDR2 (germline): SGHRS, YFSETQ. This CDR3 is CASSALAGGLTDTQYF. In nucleotides, the CDR3 is TGCGCCAGCAGCGCTCTAGCGGGGGGTCTCACAGATACGCAGTATTTT.

The rearrangement uses TRBV6-5 and TRBJ2-6, with 7 bases fitting TRBD1. CDR3 length: 13 residues. Per the germline V gene, CDR1 is MNHEY and CDR2 is SVGAGI. CDR3 nucleotide sequence: TGTGGGACAGGCCTCTCTGGGGCCAACGTCCTGACTTTC. Translation gives CGTGLSGANVLTF.

The gene calls are TRBV7-9 and TRBJ1-1; D gene uncertain. V lost 7 bases and J lost 3, with 15 bases in between. The CDR3 has 14 amino acids. Germline CDR1 reads SEHNR; CDR2 reads FQNEAQ (reference sequence). The CDR3 nucleotides read TGTGCCAGCAAACCGACGGGGTCGGACACTGAAGCTTTCTTT. It specifies CASKPTGSDTEAFF.

This chain links TRBV7-9 with TRBJ2-7, with 7 bases fitting TRBD1. Germline V CDR1 and CDR2: SEHNR, FQNEAQ (reference sequence). CDR3 length equals 15 residues. Trimming at V came to 5 bases and at J to 2 bases, leaving 9 bases not matched to a gene. The CDR3 DNA sequence: TGTGCCAGCAGCGAACAGGGGTCGGGGACCTACGAGCAGTACTTC. The encoded protein is CASSEQGSGTYEQYF.

The chain recombines TRBV6-5 with TRBJ1-3; 8 bases are shared with TRBD1. Germline trimming cut 6 bases from V and 2 bases from J; bases unmatched to any gene: 3. There are 14 residues in the CDR3. Germline V gene sequence: CDR1 MNHEY, CDR2 SVGAGI. In nucleotides, the CDR3 is TGTGCCAGCAGGTCGACAGGGGCTGGAAACACCATATATTTT. It specifies CASRSTGAGNTIYF.

This clone was observed a single time. This chain connects TRBV11-2 to TRBJ2-6; no firm D call. The V gene's germline CDR1 is SGHAT and CDR2 FQNNGV. This CDR3 is 18 amino acids long. Trimming removed 0 bases at V and 3 bases at J, with 15 bases between. CDR3 sequence (DNA): TGTGCCAGCAGCTTAGACAGTCCTTGGTTTATTGGGGCCAACGTCCTGACTTTC. Protein product: CASSLDSPWFIGANVLTF.

This clone was counted many times. This sequence joins TRBV2 and TRBJ2-2; D is perhaps TRBD2 (7 bases). The CDR3 has 18 residues. The V end lost 6 bases, the J end lost 1 base, and 21 bases lay between the germline ends. CDR1 is SNHLY and CDR2 is FYNNEI in the germline V gene. The CDR3 reads CASRPLGGGLLNTGELFF. CDR3 bases: TGTGCCAGCAGACCATTGGGCGGGGGCCTTCTGAACACCGGGGAGCTGTTTTTT.

The CDR3 spells CSVRRWDSNEKLFF. CDR3 in DNA: TGCAGCGTCCGGCGATGGGACTCGAATGAAAAACTGTTTTTT. V usage is TRBV29-1 and J usage is TRBJ1-4; D might be TRBD1 (5 bases). V was pared by 6 bases and J by 5 bases, with 16 bases between. Germline V gene data show CDR1 as SQVTM and CDR2 as ANQGSEA. This CDR3 comprises 14 residues.

The rearrangement joins TRBV7-9 to TRBJ1-1, with a weak D call TRBD1 (6 bases). The CDR3 covers 15 residues. Germline V lookup: CDR1 SEHNR, CDR2 FQNEAQ (reference sequence). Trimming cost V 4 bases and J 5 bases, with 17 bases left between them. CDR3 nucleotide sequence: TGTGCCAGCAGCTCTTACAAACAGGGACATACTGAAGCTTTCTTT. Protein sequence: CASSSYKQGHTEAFF.

The genes are TRBV7-2 and TRBJ2-6; 11 positions agree with TRBD1. Germline values: CDR1 SGHTA, CDR2 FQGNSA. The CDR3 has 16 amino acids. With V trimmed by 5 bases and J by 3 bases, 3 bases remained unmatched. CDR3 sequence (DNA): TGTGCCAGCAGCAAGGACAGGGGGCTTGGGGCCAACGTCCTGACTTTC. As protein: CASSKDRGLGANVLTF.

The table lists this clone with a count of one. The chain uses TRBV6-5 and TRBJ1-3, with 10 positions matching TRBD1. Per the germline V gene, CDR1 is MNHEY and CDR2 is SVGAGI. The CDR3 has 15 residues. Unmatched junction bases numbered 3, after V lost 7 bases and J lost 0 bases. The CDR3 DNA reads as TGTGCCAGCACCCGGACAGGGGGCTCTGGAAACACCATATATTTT. It specifies CASTRTGGSGNTIYF.

The genes are TRBV5-1 and TRBJ1-1, with D hard to call. In germline, CDR1 is SGHRS, CDR2 YFSETQ. This CDR3 comprises 14 residues. Between the trimmed V and J ends, which lost 2 bases and 0 bases, there was a span of 8 bases. As DNA, the CDR3 is TGCGCCAGCAGCTTTGGTACTATGAACACTGAAGCTTTCTTT. It codes for CASSFGTMNTEAFF.

The V and J genes are TRBV11-2 and TRBJ2-3; D is ambiguous. The CDR3 runs to 12 residues. Trimming stripped 1 base from V and 5 bases from J, with 4 bases between. Germline V lookup: CDR1 SGHAT, CDR2 FQNNGV. CDR3 protein: CASSLGGDTQYF. CDR3 DNA sequence: TGTGCCAGCAGCTTAGGAGGAGATACGCAGTATTTT. The full variable domain, its missing parts supplied by reference TRBV11-2 and TRBJ2-3, is EAGVAQSPRYKIIEKRQSVAFWCNPISGHATLYWYQQILGQGPKLLIQFQNNGVVDDSQLPKDRFSAERLKGVDSTLKIQPAKLEDSAVYLCASSLGGDTQYFGPGTRLTVL.

The chain couples TRBV5-1 to TRBJ2-3; the match to TRBD1 covers 8 bases. Germline V gene lookup returns CDR1 SGHRS and CDR2 YFSETQ. The CDR3 covers 16 residues. V gave up 4 bases and J gave up 0 bases; unmatched junction bases: 7. The CDR3 DNA sequence: TGCGCCAGCAGCCCCCCCCAGGGGGCAAGCACAGATACGCAGTATTTT. Protein sequence: CASSPPQGASTDTQYF. Supplemented by reference TRBV5-1 and TRBJ2-3, the full variable domain reads KAGVTQTPRYLIKTRGQQVTLSCSPISGHRSVSWYQQTPGQGLQFLFEYFSETQRNKGNFPGRFSGRQFSNSRSEMNVSTLELGDSALYLCASSPPQGASTDTQYFGPGTRLTVL.

The chain recombines TRBV10-3 with TRBJ2-7, with TRBD1 identical over 10 bases. With V trimmed by 6 bases and J by 1 base, 6 bases remained unmatched. Germline CDR1 is ENHRY and CDR2 is SYGVKD. The CDR3 covers 15 residues. The CDR3 DNA reads as TGTGCCATCAGCGAGGTGGACAGGGGGTCCTACGAGCAGTACTTC. Its translation is CAISEVDRGSYEQYF.

V usage is TRBV7-6 and J usage is TRBJ1-1; a possible D gene is TRBD1 (5 bases). The CDR3 extends over 14 amino acids. Trimming stripped 5 bases from V and 4 bases from J, with 14 bases between. Germline CDR1 is SGHVS and CDR2 is FNYEAQ. The CDR3 nucleotides read TGTGCCAGCAGCCTAAACCGGGGGAGCACTGAAGCTTTCTTT. Translating gives CASSLNRGSTEAFF.

This chain uses TRBV18 with TRBJ2-1; D is perhaps TRBD2 (5 bases). Per germline, CDR1 KGHSH and CDR2 LQKENI. Trimming pared 3 bases from V and 5 bases from J, leaving 14 bases between. The CDR3 runs to 15 residues. The CDR3 is CASSPGVPPHNEQFF. CDR3 bases: TGTGCCAGCTCACCCGGGGTCCCCCCACACAATGAGCAGTTCTTC.

This chain uses TRBV19 with TRBJ1-1; 10 bases fit TRBD1. From germline, CDR1 is LNHDA and CDR2 SQIVND (reference sequence). The J segment lost 2 bases and the V segment lost 4 bases, leaving 10 bases of the junction unmatched. This CDR3 is 17 amino acids long. CDR3 in DNA: TGTGCCAGTAGTACAGGGACAGGGGTTAGGTACAACACTGAAGCTTTCTTT. Its translation is CASSTGTGVRYNTEAFF.

V is TRBV7-9 and J is TRBJ2-7; D is perhaps TRBD1 (5 bases). The CDR3 consists of 14 residues. Trimming pared 0 bases from V and 2 bases from J, leaving 8 bases between. Germline-derived CDR1 and CDR2 are SEHNR and FQNEAQ (reference sequence). The CDR3 DNA reads TGTGCCAGCAGCTTAGCTCTGGACACCTACGAGCAGTACTTC. Protein sequence: CASSLALDTYEQYF.

V gene TRBV29-1 combines with J gene TRBJ1-1; no clear D gene. V was trimmed by 1 base and J by 1 base, leaving 7 bases between them. This CDR3 contains 13 residues. The germline gives CDR1 SQVTM, CDR2 ANQGSEA. For the CDR3, the DNA is TGCAGCGTTGAAGGTACAGCGAACACTGAAGCTTTCTTT. This codes for CSVEGTANTEAFF.

This sequence joins TRBV5-6 and TRBJ2-7; a weak D match, TRBD2 (6 bases). Trimming took 4 bases from V and 4 from J, leaving 9 bases between them. Germline CDR1 SGHDT, CDR2 YYEEEE. The CDR3 runs 12 residues. The CDR3: CASSGGFYEQYF. The CDR3 bases are TGTGCCAGCAGCGGGGGGTTTTACGAGCAGTACTTC.

The table lists this clone with a few counts. This CDR3 reads CASTERGTQYF. CDR3 nucleotide sequence: TGTGCCAGCACCGAAAGGGGGACCCAGTACTTC. The V and J genes are TRBV28 and TRBJ2-5, with D possibly TRBD1 on 5 matching bases. The CDR3 covers 11 residues. Germline lookup yields CDR1 MDHEN and CDR2 SYDVKM. Trimming stripped 7 bases from V and 7 bases from J, with 10 bases between.